This T cell receptor (beta chain) was identified in a study of follicular helper T cells after annual influenza vaccination. Study-wide results and limits: Plasmablast frequency change correlated with clonality change in ICOS+CD38+ cTfh.

Time point reported: 2015-2016 season, 7 days after influenza vaccination. Per time point, roughly 40-110 mL of blood was sampled. Cells are cTfh (non-naive CD4+CXCR5+PD-1+), split by ICOS and CD38 into double-positive or double-negative. This clone was found once. The antigen remains unidentified. TCRB was sequenced at Survey level resolution. TCRdb's copy holds only in-frame clones and misses some; the assay was immunoSEQ multiplex PCR. Counted here are 8,500 to 9,000 clones, around 83% occurring once; the ten biggest clones make up 4.1%. The sample was CXCR5+ CD38- circulating T follicular helper cells from blood, taken 7 days after influenza vaccination. Subset meaning: circulating Tfh, non-naive CD4+CXCR5+PD-1+ (ICOS+CD38+ or ICOS-CD38-). The sequence was collected from an adult who received the influenza vaccine.

The CDR3 here is CSVCVEQYF. CDR3 in DNA: TGCAGTGTTTGCGTCGAGCAGTACTTC. This rearrangement joins TRBV20-1 to TRBJ2-7; the D is unclear. The CDR3 length is 9 residues. The ends were cut back, 7 bases at V and 6 bases at J, with 7 bases in the middle. Germline V gene data show CDR1 as DFQATT and CDR2 as SNEGSKA (reference sequence).